A selection of T cell receptor beta chains follows, all from one sample in a study of tumor-infiltrating lymphocytes in primary liver carcinoma. TCRdb re-derived calls from the multiplex PCR reads in MiXCR, one entry per CDR3 protein. The sample has about 74,000 distinct CDR3 sequences; roughly two thirds are singletons. What was sequenced was liver tumor tissue from sampling region 4. These receptors originate from a man aged 35-49 years with primary liver carcinoma and hepatitis B virus infection. CDR3s include the opening cysteine and the closing phenylalanine or tryptophan. A D gene is named only where the DNA matches it firmly. Not every row has a clone size; where given, it reads once, few, many or a size class.

clone size	V gene	D gene	J gene	CDR3 DNA	CDR3 protein
.	TRBV11-2	.	TRBJ2-1	TGTGCCAGTAGCTTAGGAGTTCCCTATAATAAGCAGTTCTTC	CASSLGVPYNKQFF
.	TRBV11-2	.	TRBJ2-1	TGTGCCACCCGGCAAGACCAGCCAACCTACAATGAGCAGTTCTTC	CATRQDQPTYNEQFF
.	TRBV11-2	.	TRBJ1-6	TGTGCCAGCAGCTCCCGGGCAGGTTTACTTAATTCACCCCTCCACTTT	CASSSRAGLLNSPLHF
many	TRBV2	.	TRBJ2-2	TGTGCCAGCAGTGGAGGTGGCGGGGAGCTGTTTTTT	CASSGGGGELFF
.	TRBV5-1	.	TRBJ2-3	TGCGCCAGCAGCTTGGGTTTACCAGGGTCCACAGATACGCAGTATTTT	CASSLGLPGSTDTQYF
.	TRBV20-1	.	TRBJ2-4	TGCAGTGCTAGTGACAGGGCCAAAAACATTCAGTACTTC	CSASDRAKNIQYF
.	TRBV11-2	.	TRBJ2-7	TGTGCCAGCAACTCAGGAGAGGGCGGCCACGAGCAGTATTTC	CASNSGEGGHEQYF
.	TRBV12-3/TRBV12-4	TRBD2	TRBJ2-7	TGTGCCAGCAGTTTATCGACTAGCGGGGTGTACAAGCAGTACTTC	CASSLSTSGVYKQYF
.	TRBV11-2	.	TRBJ1-2	TGTGCCAGCAGCCCAGCCGATAGGGACTATCGCTATACCTTC	CASSPADRDYRYTF
.	TRBV18	.	TRBJ2-1	TGTGCCGGCTCACCAGACTCCTACAATGAGCAGTTCTTC	CAGSPDSYNEQFF
.	TRBV28	.	TRBJ2-7	TGTGCCAGCAGCGTCGATCCCTGGGAGCAGTACTTC	CASSVDPWEQYF
.	TRBV11-2	TRBD2	TRBJ2-3	TGTGCCAGCAGGACTTCTCGAGGCGGGAGACCTATTAGCACAGATACGCAGTATTTT	CASRTSRGGRPISTDTQYF
.	TRBV28	.	TRBJ2-7	TGTGCCAGCAGTTGGCTTTACGAGCAGTACTTC	CASSWLYEQYF
.	TRBV5-1	TRBD2	TRBJ2-1	TGCGCCAGCAGCGGGACTAGCGGGAATGTGTATGAGCAGTTCTTC	CASSGTSGNVYEQFF
once	TRBV4-1	TRBD2	TRBJ2-7	TGCGCCAGCAGCCTTCGGACTAGCGGGAGTTATGAGCAGTACTTC	CASSLRTSGSYEQYF
few	TRBV24-1	TRBD1	TRBJ2-5	TGTGCCACCAGTGATGTATTCACAGGGGACAGCCAAGAGACCCAGTACTTC	CATSDVFTGDSQETQYF
many	TRBV30	.	TRBJ2-5	TGTGCCTGGAGTGTCGGGGGCGCGGAAGAGACCCAGTACTTC	CAWSVGGAEETQYF
.	TRBV29-1	.	TRBJ2-3	TGCAGCGTTCTTCTTCCAGGAGTGATAGATACGCAGTATTTT	CSVLLPGVIDTQYF
once	TRBV14	.	TRBJ2-2	TGCGCCAGCGGTCAATTTAACACCGGGGAGCTGTTTTTT	CASGQFNTGELFF
few	TRBV11-1	.	TRBJ2-1	TGTACCAGCAGCTTAGGTTTAGCCCAACACAATGAGCAGTCCTTC	CTSSLGLAQHNEQSF
once	TRBV6-6	TRBD1	TRBJ2-2	TGTGCCAGCAGTAACTCACGGGACAGGGGGCTGAGCACCGGGGAACTGTTTTTT	CASSNSRDRGLSTGELFF
.	TRBV20-1	.	TRBJ2-1	TGCAGTGGTAGCGGAGAGGGGGCCGGGGAAGATGAGCAGTTCTTC	CSGSGEGAGEDEQFF
.	TRBV7-9	.	TRBJ2-2	TGTGCCAGCAGCTTAGAAGTGAGCATCGGGGAACTATTTTTT	CASSLEVSIGELFF